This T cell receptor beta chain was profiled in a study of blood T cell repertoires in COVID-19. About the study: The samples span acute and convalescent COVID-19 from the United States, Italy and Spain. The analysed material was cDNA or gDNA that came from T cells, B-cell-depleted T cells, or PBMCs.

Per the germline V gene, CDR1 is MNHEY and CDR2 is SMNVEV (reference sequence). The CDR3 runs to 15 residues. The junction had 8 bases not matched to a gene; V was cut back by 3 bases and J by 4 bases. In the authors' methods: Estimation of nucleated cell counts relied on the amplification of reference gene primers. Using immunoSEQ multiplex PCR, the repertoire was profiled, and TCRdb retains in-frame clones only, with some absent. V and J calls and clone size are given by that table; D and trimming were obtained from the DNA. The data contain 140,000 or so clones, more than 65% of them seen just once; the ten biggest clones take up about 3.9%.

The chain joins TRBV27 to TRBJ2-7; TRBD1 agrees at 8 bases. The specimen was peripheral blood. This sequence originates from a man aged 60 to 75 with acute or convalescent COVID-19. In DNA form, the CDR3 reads TGTGCCAGCAGTTTCAAGGCAGGGGGCGTTTACGAGCAGTACTTC. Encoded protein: CASSFKAGGVYEQYF.